Included here is one T cell receptor (beta chain) sequence, with context. The CDR3 length is 14 residues. Losses at the gene ends were 6 bases for V and 6 bases for J; bases not matched to a gene: 3. The germline gives CDR1 MNHNS, CDR2 SASEGT. This entry comes from a study of shared clonotypes between healthy human individuals. Study background: The study used three CD4 naive, three CD4 memory, two CD8 naive and one CD8 memory plate per donor.

Profiled with immunoSEQ multiplex PCR; TCRdb holds only in-frame clones, not every one. The sample carries a few hundred thousand clones, 90% to 98% recorded once. Sequenced sample: memory CD8+ T cells sorted from blood. Subset defined: CD45RO+ cells pooled with CCR7-negative TemRA cells. The chain combines TRBV6-1 with TRBJ2-3; the match to TRBD2 covers 13 bases. The receptor's source is a man younger than 45 in good health. CDR3 amino acids: CASRLTSGRDTQYF. The CDR3 DNA reads TGTGCCAGCAGGCTGACTAGCGGGAGGGATACGCAGTATTTT.